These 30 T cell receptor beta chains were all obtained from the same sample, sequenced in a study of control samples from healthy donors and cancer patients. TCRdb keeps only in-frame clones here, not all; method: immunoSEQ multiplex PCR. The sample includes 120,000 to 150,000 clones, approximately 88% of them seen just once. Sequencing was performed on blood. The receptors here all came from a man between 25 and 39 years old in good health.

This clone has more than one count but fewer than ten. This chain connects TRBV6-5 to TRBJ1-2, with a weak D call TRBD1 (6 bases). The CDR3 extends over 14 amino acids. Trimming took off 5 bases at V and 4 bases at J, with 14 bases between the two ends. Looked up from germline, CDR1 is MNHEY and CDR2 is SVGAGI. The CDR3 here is CASSIGGGAYGYTF. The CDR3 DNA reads TGTGCCAGCAGTATAGGGGGGGGTGCCTATGGCTACACCTTC.

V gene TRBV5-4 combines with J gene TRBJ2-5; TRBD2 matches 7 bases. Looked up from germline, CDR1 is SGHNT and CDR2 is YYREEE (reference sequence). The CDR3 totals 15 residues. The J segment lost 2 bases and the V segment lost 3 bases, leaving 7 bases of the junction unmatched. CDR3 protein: CASSSPGRTQETQYF. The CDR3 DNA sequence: TGTGCCAGCAGCTCTCCCGGGAGGACTCAAGAGACCCAGTACTTC.

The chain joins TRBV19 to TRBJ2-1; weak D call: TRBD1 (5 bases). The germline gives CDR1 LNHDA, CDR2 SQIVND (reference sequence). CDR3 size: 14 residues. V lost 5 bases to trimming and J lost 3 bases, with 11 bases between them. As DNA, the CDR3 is TGTGCCAGTAGTCCCAGGGCGGACTACAATGAGCAGTTCTTC. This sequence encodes CASSPRADYNEQFF.

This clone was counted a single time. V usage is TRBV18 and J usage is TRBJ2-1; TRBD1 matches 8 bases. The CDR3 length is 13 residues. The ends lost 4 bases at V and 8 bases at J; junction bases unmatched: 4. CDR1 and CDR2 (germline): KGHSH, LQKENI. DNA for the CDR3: TGTGCCAGCTCACGGACAGGGAACCATGAGCAGTTCTTC. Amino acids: CASSRTGNHEQFF.

CDR3 coding DNA: TGTGCCAGCAGCCCCGCCCAGACAGGGGCCTTGAACACTGAAGCTTTCTTT. It encodes CASSPAQTGALNTEAFF. The chain carries TRBV6-2 or TRBV6-3 and TRBJ1-1; TRBD1 aligns across 8 bases. There are 17 residues in the CDR3. The J segment lost 0 bases and the V segment lost 6 bases, leaving 12 bases of the junction unmatched. Germline CDR1 is MNHEY and CDR2 is SVGEGT.

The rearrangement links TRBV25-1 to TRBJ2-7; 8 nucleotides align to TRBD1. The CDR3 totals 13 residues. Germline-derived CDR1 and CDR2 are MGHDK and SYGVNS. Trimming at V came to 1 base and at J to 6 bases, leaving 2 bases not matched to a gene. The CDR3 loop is CASSESRGLEQYF. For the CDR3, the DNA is TGTGCCAGCAGTGAATCCAGGGGGCTCGAGCAGTACTTC.

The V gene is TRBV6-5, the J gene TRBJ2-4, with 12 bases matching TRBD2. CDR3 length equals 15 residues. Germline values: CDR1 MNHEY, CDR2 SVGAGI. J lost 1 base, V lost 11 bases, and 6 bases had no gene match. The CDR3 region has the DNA TGTGCCCCCCTAGCGGGGGGGGGTGCCAAAAACATTCAGTACTTC. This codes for CAPLAGGGAKNIQYF.

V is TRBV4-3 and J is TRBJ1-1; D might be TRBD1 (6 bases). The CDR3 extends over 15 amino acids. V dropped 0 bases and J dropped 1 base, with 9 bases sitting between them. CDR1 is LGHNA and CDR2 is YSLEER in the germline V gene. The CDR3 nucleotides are TGCGCCAGCAGCCAAGAGGTCAGGGGGAACACTGAAGCTTTCTTT. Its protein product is CASSQEVRGNTEAFF.

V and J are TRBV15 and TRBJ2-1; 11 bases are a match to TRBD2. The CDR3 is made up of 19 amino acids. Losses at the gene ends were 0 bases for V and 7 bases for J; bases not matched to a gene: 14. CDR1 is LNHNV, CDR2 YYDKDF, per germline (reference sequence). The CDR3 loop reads CATSRDGPTSGGILNEQFF. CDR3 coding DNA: TGTGCCACCAGCAGAGATGGCCCCACTAGCGGGGGCATCTTAAATGAGCAGTTCTTC.

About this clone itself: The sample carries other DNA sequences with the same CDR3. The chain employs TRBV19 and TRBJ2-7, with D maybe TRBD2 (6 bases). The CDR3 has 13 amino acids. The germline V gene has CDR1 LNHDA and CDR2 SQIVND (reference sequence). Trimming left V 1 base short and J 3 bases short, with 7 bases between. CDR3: CASSIVGGYEQYF. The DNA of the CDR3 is TGTGCCAGTAGTATAGTGGGAGGCTACGAGCAGTACTTC.

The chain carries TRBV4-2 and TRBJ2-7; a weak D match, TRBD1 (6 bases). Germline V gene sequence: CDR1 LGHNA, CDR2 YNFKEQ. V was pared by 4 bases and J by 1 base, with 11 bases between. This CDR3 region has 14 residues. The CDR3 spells CASSRPGQSYEQYF. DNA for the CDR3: TGTGCCAGCAGCCGCCCCGGACAGTCCTACGAGCAGTACTTC.

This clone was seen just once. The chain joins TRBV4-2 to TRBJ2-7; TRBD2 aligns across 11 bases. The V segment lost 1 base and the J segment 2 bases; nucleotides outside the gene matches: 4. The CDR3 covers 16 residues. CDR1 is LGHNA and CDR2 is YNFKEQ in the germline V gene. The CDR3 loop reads CASSQGRGLAAYEQYF. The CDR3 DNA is TGTGCCAGCAGCCAAGGGCGGGGACTAGCGGCCTACGAGCAGTACTTC.

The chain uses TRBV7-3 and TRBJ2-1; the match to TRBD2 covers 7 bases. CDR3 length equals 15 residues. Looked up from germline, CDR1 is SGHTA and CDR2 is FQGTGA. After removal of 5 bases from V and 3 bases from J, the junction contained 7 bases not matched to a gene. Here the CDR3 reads CASSPLAEIYNEQFF. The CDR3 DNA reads TGTGCCAGCAGCCCTCTAGCGGAAATCTACAATGAGCAGTTCTTC.

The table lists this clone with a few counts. The CDR3 protein is CASSPDISTDTQYF. As DNA, the CDR3 is TGTGCCAGCAGCCCAGACATAAGCACAGATACGCAGTATTTT. V usage is TRBV5-6 and J usage is TRBJ2-3; D is ambiguous. Germline V gene sequence: CDR1 SGHDT, CDR2 YYEEEE. Trimming removed 4 bases from V and 0 bases from J, with 9 bases in between. This CDR3 is 14 amino acids long.

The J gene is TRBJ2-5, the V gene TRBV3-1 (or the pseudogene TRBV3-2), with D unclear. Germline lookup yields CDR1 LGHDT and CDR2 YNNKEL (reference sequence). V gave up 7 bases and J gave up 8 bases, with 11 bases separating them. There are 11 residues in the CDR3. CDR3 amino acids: CASTNSVTQYF. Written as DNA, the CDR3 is TGTGCCAGCACCAATTCCGTTACCCAGTACTTC.

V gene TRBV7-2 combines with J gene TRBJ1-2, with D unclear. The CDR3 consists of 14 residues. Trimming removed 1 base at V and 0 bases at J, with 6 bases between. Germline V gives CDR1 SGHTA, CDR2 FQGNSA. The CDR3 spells CASSLGAANYGYTF. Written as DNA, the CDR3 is TGTGCCAGCAGCTTAGGGGCCGCTAACTATGGCTACACCTTC.

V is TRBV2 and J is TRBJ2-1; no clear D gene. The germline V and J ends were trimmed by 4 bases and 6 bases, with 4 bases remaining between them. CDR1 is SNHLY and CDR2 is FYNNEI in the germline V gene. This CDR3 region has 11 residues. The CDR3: CASSGPNEQFF. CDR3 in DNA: TGTGCCAGCAGTGGACCCAATGAGCAGTTCTTC.

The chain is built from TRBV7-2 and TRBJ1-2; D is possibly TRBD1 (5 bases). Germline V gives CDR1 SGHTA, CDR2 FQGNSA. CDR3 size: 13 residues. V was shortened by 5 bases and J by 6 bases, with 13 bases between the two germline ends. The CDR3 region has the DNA TGTGCCAGCAGCCTCCAGGGACCAGATGGCTACACCTTC. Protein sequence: CASSLQGPDGYTF.

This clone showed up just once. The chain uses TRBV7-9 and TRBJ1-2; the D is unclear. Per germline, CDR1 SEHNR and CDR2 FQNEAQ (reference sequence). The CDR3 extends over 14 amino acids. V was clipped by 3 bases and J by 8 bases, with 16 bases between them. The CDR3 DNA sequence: TGTGCCAGCAGCTTGGCAGCCCCGGAGGGCGGCTACACCTTC. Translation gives CASSLAAPEGGYTF.

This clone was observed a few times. CDR3 sequence (DNA): TGTGCCAGCAGAAACGGACAGGGTTGGTCAGATACGCAGTATTTT. Translation gives CASRNGQGWSDTQYF. The chain recombines TRBV6-5 with TRBJ2-3, with 8 bases fitting TRBD1. Trimming removed 6 bases from V and 4 bases from J; junction bases left unmatched: 9. Per germline, CDR1 MNHEY and CDR2 SVGAGI. This CDR3 spans 15 amino acids.

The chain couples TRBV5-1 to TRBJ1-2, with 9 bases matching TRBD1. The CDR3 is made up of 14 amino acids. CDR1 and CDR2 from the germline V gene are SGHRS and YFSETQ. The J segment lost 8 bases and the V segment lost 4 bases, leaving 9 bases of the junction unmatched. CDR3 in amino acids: CASSPPRTGVGYTF. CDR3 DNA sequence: TGCGCCAGCAGCCCCCCCCGGACAGGGGTGGGCTACACCTTC. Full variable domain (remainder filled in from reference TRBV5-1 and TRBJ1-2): KAGVTQTPRYLIKTRGQQVTLSCSPISGHRSVSWYQQTPGQGLQFLFEYFSETQRNKGNFPGRFSGRQFSNSRSEMNVSTLELGDSALYLCASSPPRTGVGYTFGSGTRLTVV.

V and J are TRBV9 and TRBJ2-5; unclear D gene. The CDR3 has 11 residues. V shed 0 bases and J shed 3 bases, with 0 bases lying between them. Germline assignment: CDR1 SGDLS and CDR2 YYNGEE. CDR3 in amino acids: CASSVEETQYF. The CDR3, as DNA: TGTGCCAGCAGCGTAGAAGAGACCCAGTACTTC.

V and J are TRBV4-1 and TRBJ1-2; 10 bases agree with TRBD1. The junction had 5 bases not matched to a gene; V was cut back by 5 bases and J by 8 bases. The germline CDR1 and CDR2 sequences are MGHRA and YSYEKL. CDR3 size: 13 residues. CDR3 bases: TGCGCCAGCAGCGCCGGGACAGGGGAAGGCTACACCTTC. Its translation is CASSAGTGEGYTF.

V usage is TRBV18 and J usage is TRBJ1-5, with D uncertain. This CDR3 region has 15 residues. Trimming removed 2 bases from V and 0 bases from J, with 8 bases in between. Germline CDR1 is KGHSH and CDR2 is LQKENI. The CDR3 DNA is TGTGCCAGCTCACCAGGGCAGAATAGCAATCAGCCCCAGCATTTT. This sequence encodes CASSPGQNSNQPQHF.

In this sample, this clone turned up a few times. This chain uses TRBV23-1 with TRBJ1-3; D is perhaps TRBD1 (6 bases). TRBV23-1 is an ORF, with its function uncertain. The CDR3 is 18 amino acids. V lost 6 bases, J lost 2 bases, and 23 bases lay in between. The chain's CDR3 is CASRPTEGGRAPGNTIYF. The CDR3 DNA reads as TGCGCCAGCAGACCGACGGAGGGGGGGAGGGCTCCTGGAAACACCATATATTTT.

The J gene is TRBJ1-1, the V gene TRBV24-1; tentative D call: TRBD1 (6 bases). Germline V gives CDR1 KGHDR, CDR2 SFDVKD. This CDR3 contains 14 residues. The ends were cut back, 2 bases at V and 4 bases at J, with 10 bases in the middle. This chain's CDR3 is CATSDSGAPTEAFF. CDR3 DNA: TGTGCCACCAGTGATTCAGGGGCGCCCACTGAAGCTTTCTTT.

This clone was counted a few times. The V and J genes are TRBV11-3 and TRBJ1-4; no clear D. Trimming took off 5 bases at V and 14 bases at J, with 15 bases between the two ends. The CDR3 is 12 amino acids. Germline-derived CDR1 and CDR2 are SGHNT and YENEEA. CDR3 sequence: CASSESHSTLFF. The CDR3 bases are TGTGCCAGCAGCGAGAGTCATTCAACTCTGTTTTTT.

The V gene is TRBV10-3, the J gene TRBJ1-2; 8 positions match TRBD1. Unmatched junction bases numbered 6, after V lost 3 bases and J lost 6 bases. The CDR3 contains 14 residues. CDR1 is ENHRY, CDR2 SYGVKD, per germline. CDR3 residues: CAISDPTGENGYTF. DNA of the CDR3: TGTGCCATCAGTGACCCGACAGGGGAGAATGGCTACACCTTC.

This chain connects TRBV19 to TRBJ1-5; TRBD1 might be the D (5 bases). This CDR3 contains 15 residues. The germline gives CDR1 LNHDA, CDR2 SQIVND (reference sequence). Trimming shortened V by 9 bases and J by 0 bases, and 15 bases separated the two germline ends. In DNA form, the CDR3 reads TGTGCCAGCCATATTAGACAGAGTAGCAATCAGCCCCAGCATTTT. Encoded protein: CASHIRQSSNQPQHF.

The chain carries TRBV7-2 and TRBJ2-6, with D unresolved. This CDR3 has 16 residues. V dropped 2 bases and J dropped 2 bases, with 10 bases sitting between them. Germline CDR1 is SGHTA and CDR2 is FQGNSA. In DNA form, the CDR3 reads TGTGCCAGCAGCTTAAGCCCCGGAGCTGGGGCCAACGTCCTGACTTTC. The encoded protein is CASSLSPGAGANVLTF.